This T cell receptor beta chain is drawn from a study of cytomegalovirus exposure and HLA in healthy donors listed by TCRdb under 2017. About the investigation overall: An earlier analysis of several hundred of the donors reported 250 to 300 Gb of sequence data and approximately 110 million unique TCR beta sequences from some 180 million T cells. An early release that covered approximately 600 HLA-typed donors contained about 290 gigabases of sequencing data and about 93 million unique TCR sequences. The genetic ancestry cluster associated with self-reported Caucasian donors included about four fifths of the 350 to 500 genotyped donors. The study aimed to test whether signatures of past pathogen exposure could be identified by cataloging public T cell receptors. The study used immunosequencing to profile the T cell repertoires of approximately 690 subjects and linked those repertoires to cytomegalovirus serostatus. In addition to the first cohort of 500 to 850 subjects, a separate validation cohort of 120 different subjects was used. The study combined high-throughput TCR immunosequencing, statistical association of individual TCRs with disease status, and machine learning to predict cytomegalovirus infection status. To study patterns of TCR occurrence, a later analysis re-analyzed previously published TCR beta repertoires from 500 to 850 donors and added high-resolution HLA genotyping. Rather than using new phenotypic data, the later analysis identified candidate immune exposures from TCR beta sequences and from how often those sequences occurred across donors. To decide whether each TCR beta V gene segment behaved as functional or pseudogenic, an earlier analysis of approximately 600 of the donors relied on high-throughput TCR beta sequencing. Alongside the repertoire data, information on donor age, sex, ethnicity and CMV serostatus was compiled. A later genetic analysis used genome-wide SNP genotypes for about 55% of the 666 donors, treating that subset as a discovery cohort. All discovery cohort repertoires had been generated using a single sequencing platform. HLA typing covered class I and class II loci at four-digit resolution. The number of typed donors differed by locus: about 620-630 for A, B, C, DRB1 and DQB1; some 500 for DQA1; around 580 for DPA1; and about 470 for DPB1. A few DR-DQ haplotypes were handled as single units for association and clustering because linkage in the cohort was strong. Among about 400 genotyped donors of the cohort, an average of roughly 230,000 unique TCR beta nucleotide sequences was sequenced per donor, of which roughly 17% were non-productive. Results and caveats for the whole study, not just this receptor: According to a later analysis, most CMV-associated TCR beta chains appeared to be HLA-restricted, and the HLA associations seemed to be driven largely by CMV exposure. According to a later analysis, TCR association rates differed among HLA loci, with DRB1 alleles showing the most associated TCRs and HLA-C alleles showing the fewest. Because HLA typing was missing for some donors at each locus, association tests included only the typed subset. Cytomegalovirus status was reported to be diagnosed by the classifier with high specificity and sensitivity in both the original and validation cohorts. In a later analysis, several top co-occurrence clusters were reported to appear linked to parvovirus B19, influenza, CMV and Epstein-Barr virus. Compared with the approximately 710-donor mean, donors in an Asian-associated ancestry cluster had fewer N-insertions in productive TCRs, according to a later genetic analysis. In a later genetic analysis, a missense DCLRE1C variant was associated with V-gene and J-gene trimming of TCR beta chains, and the association was replicated in an independent cohort. It was suggested by the authors that the approach could potentially be generalized to other disease states and immunological phenotypes. When HLA alleles, especially DR and DQ, strongly co-occurred, TCR associations were difficult to assign to individual alleles. A few of the identified cytomegalovirus-associated TCR beta chains were confirmed in vitro to be specific for cytomegalovirus antigens. The study gave a list of about 160 TCR beta chains associated with cytomegalovirus. A cluster of highly shared sequence variants was judged likely to be a technical artifact of the sequencing pipeline. Linkage disequilibrium might explain the correlated functional status among segregating V segments, but an unknown experimental factor could not be excluded. Around 16 rarely observed V segments, including chromosome 9 orphons, were excluded from the earlier analysis of about 500 of the donors because counts were too low. Sequencing depth was assumed to be roughly uniform across donors in the presence/absence analyses, though that assumption may not hold. In a later analysis, more than 15,000 TCR beta sequences were associated with specific HLA alleles at a false discovery rate of 0.05. Most TCR sequences were seen in very few donors, while some public TCRs were found in many individuals. CMV serostatus was the only immune exposure information available for the cohort. A later analysis found that HLA-associated TCR beta chains were more clonally expanded and had lower generation probabilities than equally common non-associated chains. The cohort was sequenced for TCR beta chains only, and without alpha or paired-chain data the features that could be detected were limited. A further reported finding was that TCR beta sequences accurately predicted the HLA-A and HLA-B alleles for most subjects in the first cohort. In an earlier analysis of around 500 of the donors, most TCR beta V segments appeared in productive rearrangements about 87% or about 30% of the time, broadly matching IMGT annotations. Because the 87-base-pair reads could not distinguish some IMGT-functional V segments, including TRBV6-2 and TRBV6-3, those segments were excluded.

V lost 1 base and J lost 3 bases, and the count of bases not matched to a germline gene is 6. CDR1 SGHDT and CDR2 YYEEEE were looked up in the germline V gene. From the cysteine through the phenylalanine, the CDR3 covers 15 amino acids. Kept here is only the CDR3 DNA, which spans 45 bases and is read in frame from base 1. On this clone: The antigen it binds to is not known. No clone much larger than this one lies a single base away; base qualities are absent.

Library prep was done by the immunoSEQ multiplex PCR assay. A mixture of 60 forward primers for TCR Vbeta segments and 13 reverse primers for TCR Jbeta segments was used in the multiplex PCR. The CDR3 region of rearranged TCR beta genes was amplified from genomic DNA by a multiplex PCR assay. Amplified TCR beta libraries were sequenced as 87-base-pair reads on the Illumina HiSeq System. The published analysis was carried out like this. In a later analysis, tens of millions of unique TCR beta chains were counted across the 650 to 750 repertoires, and approximately 11 million of these chains were shared by at least two donors. To remove PCR and sequencing errors, raw reads were error-corrected and collapsed into unique sequences using a nearest-neighbor algorithm that merged closely related sequences. To assign V, D and J gene segments, CDR3 sequences were aligned to IMGT reference sequences. For a sequence to be retained, at least a six-nucleotide match to both a V gene segment and a J gene segment was required. Rearrangements were classified as productive when the CDR3 lacked stop codons and remained in frame with V and J, and all other rearrangements were classified as non-productive. CDR3 was defined according to IMGT convention as the region running from the second conserved V-encoded cysteine to the conserved J-encoded phenylalanine. The earlier analysis of about 640 of the donors excluded any sequence lacking an unambiguous match to a single V gene segment. In an earlier analysis of approximately 560 of the donors, a V segment was called functional when productive rearrangements were above 56.7%, and segregating when the standard deviation between donors exceeded 5%. A statistical classification framework was built for diagnosing cytomegalovirus status from the catalog of TCR beta chain sequences. V and J gene assignment, in a later analysis, came from comparing TCR nucleotide sequences with IMGT/GENE-DB human TR gene sequences. Using the TCRdist pipeline, a later analysis assigned CDR3 sequences along with most-parsimonious VDJ recombination scenarios. In a later analysis, each TCR beta chain was defined by its CDR3 amino acid sequence together with its V-gene family, and reads without a unique V-gene family were excluded. To address suspected cross-contamination and a sequencing artifact, a later analysis removed several hundred highly shared, low-generation-probability nucleotide sequences. In a later analysis, a clonal expansion index was calculated for each public chain from normalized within-repertoire ranks of inferred template counts. In a later analysis, generation probabilities were computed with a VDJ recombination model fitted to out-of-frame rearrangements, and the resulting probabilities were checked against IGoR. Hypergeometric tests were used in a later analysis to score TCR-TCR, TCR-HLA and TCR-CMV co-occurrence, with a repertoire-size bias correction applied to the TCR pairs. False discovery rates were estimated in a later analysis by permuting HLA or CMV assignments 20 times. In a later analysis, co-occurring TCRs were grouped using DBSCAN, with TCRdist sequence similarity added in when clustering inside HLA-allele-positive subsets. Co-occurrence clustering excluded repertoires with fewer than 30,000 or more than 120,000 public chains, plus five with anomalous nucleotide sharing. The clones in this table, taken by TCRdb from immuneACCESS, are in-frame only. Not every clone is retained; where verified, under half of the shortfall comes from an unresolved V gene, and the cause of the rest is unknown. D and trimming come from the DNA, and the V and J calls and clone size come from that table. For this sample the table gives about 110,000 clones, of which approximately 83% were detected only once. The ten largest clones take up around 2.6% of the sample.

In total, 630 or so healthy bone marrow donors made up the cohort. Cohort members were all nominally healthy when sampled, although unrecorded immune exposures were likely present. The donor was CMV seronegative and was included in the group of approximately 350 seronegative cohort members. Each donor provided a peripheral blood sample, and peripheral blood mononuclear cells were used for TCR beta sequencing. The Qiagen DNeasy Blood Extraction Kit was used to extract genomic DNA from the blood cell samples. The chain employs TRBV5-6 and TRBJ2-5; the junction holds 7 bases that match TRBD1. The TCR sequence derives from a woman aged 18-29 years in good health and CMV-seronegative. Sequencing was done on a sample of PBMCs. DNA sequence: TGTGCCAGCAGCTTGAGATTCACAGGGGAAGAGACCCAGTACTTC. Translated, it gives CASSLRFTGEETQYF.